This T cell receptor (beta chain) comes out of a study of shared clonotypes between healthy human individuals. Produced via immunoSEQ multiplex PCR; TCRdb's table is partial and in-frame only. The sample has hundreds of thousands of clones, 73% seen once. Study outcomes and limitations: Clonotype sharing levels among donors were expected to vary with sequencing depth.

On this clone: Its antigen is as yet unknown.

The source material was memory CD4+ T cells sorted from blood. Subset meaning: CD45RA-negative fraction. This TCR derives from a woman aged 30 to 39 in good health.

The CDR3 sequence is CASSSRDRVNYGYTF. Here the CDR3 DNA reads TGTGCCAGCAGTTCAAGGGACAGAGTTAACTATGGCTACACCTTC. The chain recombines TRBV6-1 with TRBJ1-2, with 7 nucleotides matching TRBD1. The CDR3 spans 15 residues. V shed 5 bases and J 1 base; nucleotides not matched to a gene: 7. Germline CDR1 reads MNHNS; CDR2 reads SASEGT.